Presented here are 20 T cell receptor beta chains from one specimen sequenced in a study of T cell clonotyping in hematopoietic cell transplantation. Produced via immunoSEQ multiplex PCR; TCRdb's table is partial and in-frame only. The data show 25,000 to 30,000 clones, approximately 77% seen once. Documented time point: recipient sample about 28 days before transplant, after cytoreduction. The sample in question was peripheral blood mononuclear cells, obtained before stem cell transplant. The receptor set was obtained from a man aged 35 to 55 with acute myeloid leukemia. Some clones in this sample may be carry-over from other donors' samples.

V usage is TRBV10-3 and J usage is TRBJ1-2; D call uncertain. V lost 2 bases to trimming and J lost 13 bases, with 17 bases between them. This CDR3 comprises 13 residues. Germline V CDR1 and CDR2: ENHRY, SYGVKD. DNA for the CDR3: TGTGCCATCAGTGAGCCCCCCCCGACCCTCAGCACCTTC. Translation: CAISEPPPTLSTF.

This chain joins TRBV19 and TRBJ1-5, with D tentatively TRBD1 (6 bases). Germline loops: CDR1 LNHDA, CDR2 SQIVND (reference sequence). V was clipped by 5 bases and J by 2 bases, with 16 bases between them. The CDR3 loop spans 16 amino acids. As DNA, the CDR3 is TGTGCCAGTAGTCCCTATGGGGGCCGGGGCAATCAGCCCCAGCATTTT. Translated: CASSPYGGRGNQPQHF.

The rearrangement links TRBV2 to TRBJ2-5; 7 bases are shared with TRBD1. Germline V gene data show CDR1 as SNHLY and CDR2 as FYNNEI. The CDR3 sequence is 18 residues long. Unmatched junction bases numbered 14, after V lost 0 bases and J lost 4 bases. CDR3: CASSEALYETGNRETQYF. CDR3 bases: TGTGCCAGCAGTGAAGCGCTTTATGAGACAGGGAACCGAGAGACCCAGTACTTC. The full variable domain, with the rest looked up from reference TRBV2 and TRBJ2-5, is EPEVTQTPSHQVTQMGQEVILRCVPISNHLYFYWYRQILGQKVEFLVSFYNNEISEKSEIFDDQFSVERPDGSNFTLKIRSTKLEDSAMYFCASSEALYETGNRETQYFGPGTRLLVL.

In this sample, this clone turned up a few times. This chain joins TRBV5-1 and TRBJ2-1; unclear D gene. This CDR3 contains 15 residues. Germline V lookup: CDR1 SGHRS, CDR2 YFSETQ. Deletions cut 0 bases from V and 0 bases from J, with 7 bases between. The CDR3 reads CASSLVLGSYNEQFF. In nucleotides, the CDR3 is TGCGCCAGCAGCTTGGTATTGGGCTCCTACAATGAGCAGTTCTTC.

This clone was detected a few times. The chain has TRBV5-1 and TRBJ2-3, with a weak D call TRBD1 (6 bases). Germline V gene lookup returns CDR1 SGHRS and CDR2 YFSETQ. V lost 3 bases to trimming and J lost 3 bases, with 11 bases between them. The CDR3 has 14 amino acids. The CDR3 DNA reads TGCGCCAGCAGCTGGAGAGACAGGACAGATACGCAGTATTTT. Its translation: CASSWRDRTDTQYF.

The chain joins TRBV11-3 to TRBJ2-1; D possibly corresponds to TRBD2 (6 bases). The germline V gene has CDR1 SGHNT and CDR2 YENEEA. The V and J ends lost 3 bases and 10 bases respectively, with 19 bases between them. The CDR3 extends over 15 amino acids. The CDR3 DNA follows: TGTGCCAGCAGCTTCTCCGGGACCGCCGGGGGAGAGCAGTTCTTC. Protein product: CASSFSGTAGGEQFF.

This chain connects TRBV19 to TRBJ2-3; either TRBD1 or TRBD2 may supply D (6 bases each). The CDR3 is made up of 15 amino acids. V lost 6 bases, J lost 2 bases, and 15 bases lay in between. CDR1 LNHDA and CDR2 SQIVND come from the germline V gene (reference sequence). The chain's CDR3 is CASRTGGGYTDTQYF. The CDR3 nucleotides read TGTGCCAGTAGGACCGGAGGGGGGTACACAGATACGCAGTATTTT.

The chain recombines TRBV6-5 with TRBJ1-1; no firm D call. The CDR3 loop spans 15 amino acids. Trimming stripped 0 bases from V and 1 base from J, with 9 bases between. Germline CDR1 reads MNHEY; CDR2 reads SVGAGI. CDR3 residues: CASSYSAGRNTEAFF. The CDR3 coding sequence is TGTGCCAGCAGTTACTCGGCAGGAAGGAACACTGAAGCTTTCTTT.

V gene TRBV5-1 combines with J gene TRBJ1-1; D not resolved. From germline, CDR1 is SGHRS and CDR2 YFSETQ. The CDR3 has 11 amino acids. The V end lost 4 bases, the J end lost 8 bases, and 9 bases lay between the germline ends. The CDR3 DNA follows: TGCGCCAGCAGCGCGGACGGAGAAGCTTTCTTT. The encoded protein is CASSADGEAFF.

The V gene is TRBV19, the J gene TRBJ2-5; D perhaps matches TRBD2 (6 bases). The CDR3 is 12 residues long. Germline CDR1 is LNHDA and CDR2 is SQIVND (reference sequence). CDR3 region: CATGEDQETQYF. The CDR3, as DNA: TGTGCGACGGGGGAGGACCAAGAGACCCAGTACTTC.

The V gene is TRBV19, the J gene TRBJ1-5, with D possibly matching TRBD1 (6 bases). The CDR3 loop spans 18 amino acids. The germline V gene encodes CDR1 LNHDA and CDR2 SQIVND (reference sequence). The ends were cut back, 6 bases at V and 0 bases at J, with 21 bases in the middle. This CDR3 is CASRDDKGEIYSNQPQHF. The CDR3 DNA follows: TGTGCCAGTAGGGACGACAAGGGGGAGATATATAGCAATCAGCCCCAGCATTTT. Looking up the rest from reference TRBV19 and TRBJ1-5 gives the full variable domain: DGGITQSPKYLFRKEGQNVTLSCEQNLNHDAMYWYRQDPGQGLRLIYYSQIVNDFQKGDIAEGYSVSREKKESFPLTVTSAQKNPTAFYLCASRDDKGEIYSNQPQHFGDGTRLSIL.

This CDR3 reads CAISGGQGTNSIYEQYF. CDR3 nucleotide sequence: TGTGCCATCAGTGGCGGACAGGGGACGAATTCAATCTACGAGCAGTACTTC. The chain employs TRBV10-3 and TRBJ2-7, with TRBD1 matching over 9 bases. This CDR3 comprises 17 residues. Germline values: CDR1 ENHRY, CDR2 SYGVKD. V was pared by 4 bases and J by 3 bases, with 13 bases of the junction left unmatched.

This clone was seen only a few times. The chain couples TRBV30 to TRBJ1-6; D unresolved. V was trimmed by 2 bases and J by 7 bases, leaving 9 bases between them. Germline V gene sequence: CDR1 GTSNPN, CDR2 SVGIG (reference sequence). This CDR3 contains 13 residues. CDR3 coding DNA: TGTGCCTGGAGTACTACCCCCAATTCACCCCTCCACTTT. Protein sequence: CAWSTTPNSPLHF.

The rearrangement joins TRBV27 to TRBJ2-7; the match to TRBD2 covers 9 bases. Unmatched junction bases numbered 16, after V lost 9 bases and J lost 4 bases. CDR1 and CDR2 from the germline V gene are MNHEY and SMNVEV (reference sequence). This CDR3 has 16 residues. The CDR3 bases are TGTGCCAGTGGACGGGCTAGCGGGACTTTCAGGTACGAGCAGTACTTC. This sequence encodes CASGRASGTFRYEQYF.

The chain carries TRBV9 and TRBJ1-2; the match to TRBD1 covers 7 bases. V shed 0 bases and J 8 bases; nucleotides not matched to a gene: 7. CDR3 length: 14 residues. Germline V CDR1 and CDR2: SGDLS, YYNGEE. The DNA for the CDR3 is TGTGCCAGCAGCGTAGGGAGGGGACAGAACGGCTACACCTTC. Translating it yields CASSVGRGQNGYTF.

The CDR3 DNA is TGTGCCAGCAGCCGACAGGCCGGGAACCAGGATGGCTACACCTTC. It is translated as CASSRQAGNQDGYTF. The chain recombines TRBV7-3 with TRBJ1-2; maybe TRBD1 (6 bases). Germline loops: CDR1 SGHTA, CDR2 FQGTGA. CDR3 size: 15 residues. Trimming took 5 bases from V and 6 from J, leaving 19 bases between them.

This chain uses TRBV13 with TRBJ1-1, with D unclear. Germline V gene sequence: CDR1 PRHDT, CDR2 FYEKMQ (reference sequence). V was clipped by 4 bases and J by 7 bases, with 10 bases between them. The CDR3 runs to 12 residues. This chain's CDR3 is CASSSDISEAFF. CDR3 nucleotides: TGTGCCAGCAGCTCCGACATCAGTGAAGCTTTCTTT.

There are a few counts of this clone. The V call is TRBV7-9, the J call TRBJ1-1; D unresolved. Germline V gives CDR1 SEHNR, CDR2 FQNEAQ (reference sequence). Trimming removed 1 base from V and 4 bases from J, with 1 base in between. The CDR3 has 11 residues. The CDR3 region has the DNA TGTGCCAGCAGCTTAGTCACTGAAGCTTTCTTT. It yields the protein CASSLVTEAFF.

The J gene is TRBJ2-5, the V gene TRBV7-3, with D possibly being TRBD2 (7 bases). The CDR3 runs to 15 residues. CDR1 SGHTA and CDR2 FQGTGA come from the germline V gene. The V gene lost 7 bases and the J gene lost 5 bases, with 20 bases spanning the gap. CDR3 DNA: TGTGCCAGCAACACAAGGGGGGGGCCGGGCGAGACCCAGTACTTC. It yields the protein CASNTRGGPGETQYF.

The rearrangement joins TRBV9 to TRBJ2-7; maybe TRBD2 (6 bases). The CDR3 is 15 amino acids. In germline, CDR1 is SGDLS, CDR2 YYNGEE. The germline V and J ends were trimmed by 3 bases and 6 bases, with 19 bases remaining between them. In DNA, the CDR3 is TGTGCCAGCAGCGCGACCGGGACTGCTACCGGCGAGCAGTACTTC. Translating gives CASSATGTATGEQYF.